Following are 16 T cell receptor beta chains from one sample sequenced in a study of cytotoxic CD8 clonotypes in ibrutinib-treated CLL. Clones were sequenced by immunoSEQ multiplex PCR, and TCRdb holds only the in-frame ones, with some missing. The top ten hold around 5% of the sample, which has tens of thousands of clones, 86% seen once. The specimen was PBMCs, collected before ibrutinib treatment. These TCRs come from a human donor with chronic lymphocytic leukemia.

This clone was seen a handful of times. This sequence joins TRBV28 and TRBJ2-1; no reliable D call. The CDR3 is 12 residues long. V lost 2 bases and J 5 bases, leaving 4 bases between the germline ends. The germline gives CDR1 MDHEN, CDR2 SYDVKM. The CDR3 nucleotides are TGTGCCAGCAGTTTAGCCCACAATGAGCAGTTCTTC. Amino acids: CASSLAHNEQFF. Full variable domain (remainder filled in from reference TRBV28 and TRBJ2-1): DVKVTQSSRYLVKRTGEKVFLECVQDMDHENMFWYRQDPGLGLRLIYFSYDVKMKEKGDIPEGYSVSREKKERFSLILESASTNQTSMYLCASSLAHNEQFFGPGTRLTVL.

The CDR3 nucleotides read TGTGCCAGCAGCTCGGGACAGGGGAACTATGGCTACACCTTC. It codes for CASSSGQGNYGYTF. The rearrangement links TRBV7-9 to TRBJ1-2; 10 bases agree with TRBD1. With V trimmed by 4 bases and J by 2 bases, 1 base remained unmatched. From germline, CDR1 is SEHNR and CDR2 FQNEAQ (reference sequence). The CDR3 sequence is 14 residues long.

The V call is TRBV6-6, the J call TRBJ2-2, with D perhaps TRBD1 (6 bases). Germline V lookup: CDR1 MNHNY, CDR2 SVGAGI (reference sequence). Trimming removed 6 bases from V and 2 bases from J, with 10 bases in between. This CDR3 is 14 amino acids long. The DNA for the CDR3 is TGTGCCAGCAGGGCAGGGGTAAACACCGGGGAGCTGTTTTTT. Protein: CASRAGVNTGELFF.

The V call is TRBV19, the J call TRBJ1-2; 7 nucleotides match TRBD1. Germline CDR1 is LNHDA and CDR2 is SQIVND (reference sequence). Trimming cost V 0 bases and J 4 bases; bases outside gene matches: 5. This CDR3 comprises 15 residues. The CDR3 reads CASSIEQGNPYGYTF. The CDR3 DNA is TGTGCCAGTAGTATAGAACAGGGGAATCCCTATGGCTACACCTTC.

The CDR3 loop reads CASSGHRQSSYNEQFF. The CDR3 DNA reads TGTGCCAGCTCTGGGCACCGACAGAGCTCCTACAATGAGCAGTTCTTC. The J gene is TRBJ2-1, the V gene TRBV2, with D maybe TRBD1 (5 bases). This CDR3 has 16 amino acids. CDR1 is SNHLY and CDR2 is FYNNEI in the germline V gene. V was trimmed by 8 bases and J by 0 bases, leaving 17 bases between them.

The CDR3 DNA sequence: TGCGCCAGCCGTAGGGGAGGGAGTTACAATGAGCAGTTCTTC. Its protein product is CASRRGGSYNEQFF. V is TRBV4-1 and J is TRBJ2-1, with 7 bases lining up with TRBD2. The CDR3 is 14 amino acids. V lost 8 bases to trimming and J lost 4 bases; unmatched junction nucleotides: 8. The V gene's germline CDR1 is MGHRA and CDR2 YSYEKL.

The rearrangement uses TRBV15 and TRBJ2-1; D is perhaps TRBD2 (6 bases). V gave up 1 base and J gave up 0 bases, with 10 bases separating them. CDR3 length equals 16 residues. Germline assignment: CDR1 LNHNV and CDR2 YYDKDF (reference sequence). Here the CDR3 reads CATSRVGLRSYNEQFF. The CDR3 nucleotides read TGTGCCACCAGCAGAGTGGGACTCCGCTCCTACAATGAGCAGTTCTTC. Drawing the rest from reference TRBV15 and TRBJ2-1, the complete variable domain is DAMVIQNPRYQVTQFGKPVTLSCSQTLNHNVMYWYQQKSSQAPKLLFHYYDKDFNNEADTPDNFQSRRPNTSFCFLDIRSPGLGDTAMYLCATSRVGLRSYNEQFFGPGTRLTVL.

The chain links TRBV5-1 to TRBJ2-5; 7 nucleotides match TRBD1. Looked up from germline, CDR1 is SGHRS and CDR2 is YFSETQ. With V trimmed by 2 bases and J by 0 bases, 4 bases remained unmatched. The CDR3 has 15 amino acids. The CDR3 spells CASSFSDRDQETQYF. In DNA, the CDR3 is TGCGCCAGCAGCTTCTCAGACAGGGACCAAGAGACCCAGTACTTC.

The chain joins TRBV11-2 to TRBJ2-5, with 8 nucleotides matching TRBD2. Germline V gene lookup returns CDR1 SGHAT and CDR2 FQNNGV. Germline trimming cut 4 bases from V and 5 bases from J; bases unmatched to any gene: 9. CDR3 size: 15 residues. CDR3 coding DNA: TGTGCCAGCAGCTCCTCCCTGGAGCGGGGGGAGACCCAGTACTTC. It yields the protein CASSSSLERGETQYF.

The chain is built from TRBV7-8 and TRBJ2-3, with a tentative D call TRBD2 (6 bases). Per the germline V gene, CDR1 is SGHVS and CDR2 is FQNEAQ. The CDR3 has 15 amino acids. V lost 5 bases and J 0 bases, leaving 12 bases between the germline ends. The CDR3 protein is CASSQGGASTDTQYF. In DNA, the CDR3 is TGTGCCAGCAGCCAAGGAGGGGCCAGCACAGATACGCAGTATTTT.

This chain connects TRBV27 to TRBJ2-2, with TRBD1 matching 9 bases. The CDR3 sequence is 16 residues long. In germline, CDR1 is MNHEY, CDR2 SMNVEV (reference sequence). V lost 5 bases, J lost 8 bases, and 12 bases stayed unmatched. The CDR3 spells CASSGDRDVFPGELFF. The CDR3 region has the DNA TGTGCCAGCAGTGGGGACAGGGACGTTTTCCCGGGGGAGCTGTTTTTT.

V and J are TRBV14 and TRBJ1-1; D uncertain. The CDR3 runs to 15 residues. Germline V lookup: CDR1 SGHDN, CDR2 FVKESK. V lost 1 base and J 0 bases, leaving 9 bases between the germline ends. CDR3: CASSQVQSMNTEAFF. Written as DNA, the CDR3 is TGTGCCAGCAGCCAAGTGCAGAGCATGAACACTGAAGCTTTCTTT. Together with reference TRBV14 and TRBJ1-1, the CDR3 gives the full variable domain: EAGVTQFPSHSVIEKGQTVTLRCDPISGHDNLYWYRRVMGKEIKFLLHFVKESKQDESGMPNNRFLAERTGGTYSTLKVQPAELEDSGVYFCASSQVQSMNTEAFFGQGTRLTVV.

The V call is TRBV5-4, the J call TRBJ2-3; 11 bases match TRBD2. The length of the CDR3 is 18 residues. From germline, CDR1 is SGHNT and CDR2 YYREEE (reference sequence). V dropped 3 bases and J dropped 4; count of bases not matched to a gene: 13. The CDR3 region is CASSSGLVAGGPADTQYF. As DNA, the CDR3 is TGTGCCAGCAGCTCAGGGCTAGTAGCGGGAGGGCCGGCAGATACGCAGTATTTT.

The chain links TRBV7-6 to TRBJ1-4, with no clear D. V was pared by 3 bases and J by 5 bases, with 19 bases between. Germline V gives CDR1 SGHVS, CDR2 FNYEAQ. This CDR3 region has 17 residues. In nucleotides, the CDR3 is TGTGCCAGCAGCTTTGGAAACACGGCGGAGGAGAATGAAAAACTGTTTTTT. It is translated as CASSFGNTAEENEKLFF.

The rearrangement links TRBV6-5 to TRBJ1-2, with TRBD1 as a possible D gene (5 bases). Germline V gene sequence: CDR1 MNHEY, CDR2 SVGAGI. The V end lost 0 bases, the J end lost 7 bases, and 12 bases lay between the germline ends. The CDR3 consists of 14 residues. The CDR3 sequence is CASSYSAGLGGYTF. CDR3 coding DNA: TGTGCCAGCAGTTACTCGGCAGGGTTGGGTGGCTACACCTTC.

The rearrangement joins TRBV10-3 to TRBJ1-1, with no clear D. V gave up 3 bases and J gave up 6 bases, with 11 bases separating them. This CDR3 is 13 amino acids long. CDR1 is ENHRY, CDR2 SYGVKD, per germline. The CDR3 region has the DNA TGTGCCATCAGTGATCGACCGGTCGCTGAAGCTTTCTTT. It encodes CAISDRPVAEAFF.